This TCR beta chain emerged from a study of blood T cell dynamics during melanoma immunotherapy. Time point denoted: week 3, after first cycle of checkpoint inhibitor. Clones were sequenced by immunoSEQ multiplex PCR, and TCRdb holds only the in-frame ones, with some missing. The profile shows 25,000 to 35,000 clones, roughly 84% of them singletons. V gave up 5 bases and J gave up 7 bases; unmatched junction bases: 11. The CDR3 is 16 residues long. Germline assignment: CDR1 SGHAT and CDR2 FQNNGV. The gene calls are TRBV11-2 and TRBJ2-1; 10 bases line up with TRBD2. The material was blood, obtained from a patient treated with checkpoint blockade. This sequence originates from a human donor with melanoma. CDR3 amino acids: CASSKISGRTENEQFF. CDR3 DNA sequence: TGTGCCAGCAGCAAGATTAGCGGGAGGACGGAAAATGAGCAGTTCTTC.